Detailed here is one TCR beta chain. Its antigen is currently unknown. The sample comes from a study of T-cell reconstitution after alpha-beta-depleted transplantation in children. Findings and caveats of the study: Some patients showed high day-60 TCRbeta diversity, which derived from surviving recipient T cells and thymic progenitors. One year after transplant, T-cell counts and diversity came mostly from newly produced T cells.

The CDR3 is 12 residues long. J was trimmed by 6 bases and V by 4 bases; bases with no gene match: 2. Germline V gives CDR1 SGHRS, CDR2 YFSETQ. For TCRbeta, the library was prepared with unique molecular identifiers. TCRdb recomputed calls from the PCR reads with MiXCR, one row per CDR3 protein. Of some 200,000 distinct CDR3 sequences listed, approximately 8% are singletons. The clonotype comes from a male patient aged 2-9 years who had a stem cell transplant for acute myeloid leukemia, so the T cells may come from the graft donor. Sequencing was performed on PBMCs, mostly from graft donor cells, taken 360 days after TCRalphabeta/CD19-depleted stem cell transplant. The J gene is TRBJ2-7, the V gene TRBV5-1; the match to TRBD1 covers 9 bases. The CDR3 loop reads CASSAGQGEQYF. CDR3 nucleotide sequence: TGCGCCAGCAGCGCGGGACAGGGCGAGCAGTACTTC.